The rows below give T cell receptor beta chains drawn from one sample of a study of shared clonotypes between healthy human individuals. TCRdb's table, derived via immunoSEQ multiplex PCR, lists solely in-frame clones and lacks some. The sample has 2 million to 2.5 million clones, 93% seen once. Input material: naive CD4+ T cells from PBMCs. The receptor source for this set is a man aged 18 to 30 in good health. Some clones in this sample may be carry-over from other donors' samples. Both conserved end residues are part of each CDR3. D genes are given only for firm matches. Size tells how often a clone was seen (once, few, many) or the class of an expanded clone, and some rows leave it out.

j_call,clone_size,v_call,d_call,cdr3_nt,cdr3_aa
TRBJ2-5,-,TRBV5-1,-,TGCGCCAGCAGCTTGGGGGGGTCGGAGGTAGAGACCCAGTACTTC,CASSLGGSEVETQYF
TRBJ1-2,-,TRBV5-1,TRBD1,TGCGCCAGCAGCACAAACAGGGGAGGATATGGCTACACCTTC,CASSTNRGGYGYTF
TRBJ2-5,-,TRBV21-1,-,TGTGCCAGCCCGGGGGGGTCAGGGACCCAGTACTTC,CASPGGSGTQYF
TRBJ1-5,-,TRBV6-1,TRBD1,TGTGCCAGCAAGACAGGGGGAGGCAATCAGCCCCAGCATTTT,CASKTGGGNQPQHF
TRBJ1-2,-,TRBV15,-,TGTGCCACCAGCAGAGATGAAGTGGATCGGGGCTACACCTTC,CATSRDEVDRGYTF
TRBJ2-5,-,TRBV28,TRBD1,TGTGCCAGCAGTTTTCCGTACAGGGGAACAGAGACCCAGTACTTC,CASSFPYRGTETQYF
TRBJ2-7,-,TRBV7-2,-,TGTGCCAGCAGCTCGCGCCTTCCCACCGGCGAGCAGTACTTC,CASSSRLPTGEQYF
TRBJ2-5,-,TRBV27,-,TGTGCCAGCAGACTCATGGGGGGCCAAGAGACCCAGTACTTC,CASRLMGGQETQYF
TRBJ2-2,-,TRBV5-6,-,TGTGCCAGCAGCCTAAGATGGGGAATCCGGGGTGGGACCGGGGAGCTGTTTTTT,CASSLRWGIRGGTGELFF
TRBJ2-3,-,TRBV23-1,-,TGCGCCAGCAGTCAAGGAGCGGGTAGCACAGATACGCAGTATTTT,CASSQGAGSTDTQYF
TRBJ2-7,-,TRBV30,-,TGTGCCACTCAAAACAGTTCCTACGAGCAGTACTTC,CATQNSSYEQYF
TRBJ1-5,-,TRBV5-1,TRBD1,TGCGCCAGCAGCTCGGGACAGGGGAAGAGCAATCAGCCCCAGCATTTT,CASSSGQGKSNQPQHF
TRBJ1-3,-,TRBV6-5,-,TGTGCCACCGGTTTTCAAGGGAGCTCTGGAAACACCATATATTTT,CATGFQGSSGNTIYF
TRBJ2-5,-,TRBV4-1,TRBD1,TGCGCCAGCAGCCGTGGGCGGGACAGGCATTACCAAGAGACCCAGTACTTC,CASSRGRDRHYQETQYF
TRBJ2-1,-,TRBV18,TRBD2,TGTGCCAGCTCACTCGGGACTAGCGGGGGGGGTGAGCAGTTCTTC,CASSLGTSGGGEQFF
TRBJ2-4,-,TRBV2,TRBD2,TGTGCCAGCAGGAGCGGGCTAGCGGGGGAGTGGAACATTCAGTACTTC,CASRSGLAGEWNIQYF
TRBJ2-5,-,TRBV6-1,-,TGTGCCAGCAGGATATCAGGGGAAATGACCCAGTACTTC,CASRISGEMTQYF
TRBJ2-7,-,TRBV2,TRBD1,TGTGCCAGCAGTCCCTACGGGACAGCTCCCAAAAGCTCCTACGAGCAGTACTTC,CASSPYGTAPKSSYEQYF
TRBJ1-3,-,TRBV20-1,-,TGCAGTGCTGGTTCTGGAAACACCATATATTTT,CSAGSGNTIYF
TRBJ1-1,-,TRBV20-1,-,TGCAGTGCGAGGGACCCGGGTGAAGCTTTCTTT,CSARDPGEAFF
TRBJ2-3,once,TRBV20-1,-,TGCAGTGTCCCGAAGGGAGATACGCAGTATTTT,CSVPKGDTQYF
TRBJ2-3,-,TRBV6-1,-,TGTGCCAGCAGTGCAGGGTCCCCTAGCACAGATACGCAGTATTTT,CASSAGSPSTDTQYF
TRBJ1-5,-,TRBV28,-,TGTGCCAGCAGGCAGGGTGGTCAGCCCCAGCATTTT,CASRQGGQPQHF
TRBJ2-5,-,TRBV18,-,TGTGCCAGCTCACCACCACGGGGCAGCGATGGGGAGACCCAGTACTTC,CASSPPRGSDGETQYF
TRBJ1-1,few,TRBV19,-,TGTGCCACAAAACAGGTAGACACTGAAGCTTTCTTT,CATKQVDTEAFF
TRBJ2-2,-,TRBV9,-,TGTGCCAGCAGCATGACCCTGGGGCGGCTGAACACCGGGGAGCTGTTTTTT,CASSMTLGRLNTGELFF
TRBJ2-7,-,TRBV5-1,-,TGCGCCAGCAGCTTGGCCTTTGGTGGGAGCCCCCCCTACGAGCAGTACTTC,CASSLAFGGSPPYEQYF
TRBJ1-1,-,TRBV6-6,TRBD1,TGTGCCAGCAGTTACACCCGACAGGGAAACACTGAAGCTTTCTTT,CASSYTRQGNTEAFF
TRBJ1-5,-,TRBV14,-,TGTGCCAGCAGCCAAGGCGGGAATCAGCCCCAGCATTTT,CASSQGGNQPQHF
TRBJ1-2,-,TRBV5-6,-,TGTGCCAGCAGCCCCGGGCCCTATGGCTACACCTTC,CASSPGPYGYTF
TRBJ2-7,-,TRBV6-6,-,TGTGCCAGCAGTTATTGGACAGAGGTCTACGAGCAGTACTTC,CASSYWTEVYEQYF
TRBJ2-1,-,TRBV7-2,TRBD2,TGTGCCAGCAATACTCTAGCGGGAGGTAGACATGAGCAGTTCTTC,CASNTLAGGRHEQFF
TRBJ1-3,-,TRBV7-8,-,TGTGCCAGCAGCTTCGAGAGCGGAAACACCATATATTTT,CASSFESGNTIYF
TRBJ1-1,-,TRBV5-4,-,TGTGCCAGCAGCCCGGGATTTCCGGGGACAAAAAGGACTGAAGCTTTCTTT,CASSPGFPGTKRTEAFF
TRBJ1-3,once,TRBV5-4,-,TGTGCCAGCAGCCCCGACACTACTGGAAACACCATATATTTT,CASSPDTTGNTIYF
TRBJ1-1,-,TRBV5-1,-,TGCGCCAGCAGCCTGCTTAGGTTTGGGGGTGAAGCTTTCTTT,CASSLLRFGGEAFF
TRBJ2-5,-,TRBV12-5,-,TGTGCTAGTGGTTTGGACGAGGAGACCCAGTACTTC,CASGLDEETQYF
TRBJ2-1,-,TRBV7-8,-,TGTGCCAGCAGCTCACTCCCGAGCTACAATGAGCAGTTCTTC,CASSSLPSYNEQFF
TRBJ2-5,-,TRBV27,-,TGTGCCAGCAGTTCGCCTTCGGCTATGCAAGAGACCCAGTACTTC,CASSSPSAMQETQYF
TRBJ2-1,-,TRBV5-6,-,TGTGCCTCGGCGGGAAGCTCCTACAATGAGCAGTTCTTC,CASAGSSYNEQFF